The rows below give T cell receptor beta chains drawn from one sample of a study of OX40 agonist ivuxolimab in advanced cancers. Sequencing used immunoSEQ multiplex PCR; TCRdb keeps in-frame clones, though not all of them. The data hold around 19,000 clones, with approximately 70% observed a single time. Here the sequenced sample was CD4+ or CD8+ T cells sorted from blood, taken in a trial of the OX40 agonist ivuxolimab. The receptors come from an adult with an advanced solid tumor such as melanoma, head and neck, liver or kidney cancer. Each CDR3 is given with its conserved first and last residue. Fields, in order: CDR3 protein, CDR3 DNA, J gene, clone size, D gene, V gene. The D gene is left open where the match is weak. Size is stated for part of the rows, as once, few or many counts, or as a class when the clone is expanded.

CDR3: CASSVGGSTEAFF
DNA: TGTGCCAGCAGCGTAGGGGGGAGCACTGAAGCTTTCTTT
J: TRBJ1-1
size: .
D: .
V: TRBV9

CDR3: CATRLLRGGPDSQETQYF
DNA: TGTGCCACCCGATTATTACGGGGGGGCCCTGATTCCCAAGAGACCCAGTACTTC
J: TRBJ2-5
size: .
D: TRBD2
V: TRBV7-9

CDR3: CASSFGGGAGEQYF
DNA: TGTGCCAGCAGCTTTGGCGGGGGGGCCGGTGAGCAGTACTTC
J: TRBJ2-7
size: .
D: TRBD2
V: TRBV7-9

CDR3: CASSLDLSYGYTF
DNA: TGTGCCAGCAGCTTGGACCTTTCTTATGGCTACACCTTC
J: TRBJ1-2
size: .
D: .
V: TRBV5-8

CDR3: CASNQRPATNEKLFF
DNA: TGTGCCAGTAATCAACGGCCCGCAACTAATGAAAAACTGTTTTTT
J: TRBJ1-4
size: .
D: .
V: TRBV19

CDR3: CASSLRSSDSPYNEQFF
DNA: TGTGCCAGCAGCTTACGATCTAGCGACAGCCCCTACAATGAGCAGTTCTTC
J: TRBJ2-1
size: .
D: .
V: TRBV11-3

CDR3: CASSVEGNWETQYF
DNA: TGTGCCAGCAGCGTAGAGGGGAATTGGGAGACCCAGTACTTC
J: TRBJ2-5
size: .
D: .
V: TRBV9

CDR3: CASSFRDRAYEQYF
DNA: TGCGCCAGCAGCTTCCGGGACCGGGCCTACGAGCAGTACTTC
J: TRBJ2-7
size: .
D: .
V: TRBV5-1

CDR3: CSVEGTGAYNEQFF
DNA: TGCAGCGTTGAAGGGACAGGGGCCTACAATGAGCAGTTCTTC
J: TRBJ2-1
size: .
D: TRBD1
V: TRBV29-1

CDR3: CASRGDLRGSYEQYF
DNA: TGTGCCAGCAGGGGGGACTTGCGGGGTTCCTACGAGCAGTACTTC
J: TRBJ2-7
size: few
D: .
V: TRBV6-1

CDR3: CASSLFQGGQETQYF
DNA: TGTGCCAGCAGCTTATTCCAGGGGGGGCAGGAGACCCAGTACTTC
J: TRBJ2-5
size: .
D: .
V: TRBV7-3

CDR3: CASRPGQGLYEQYF
DNA: TGTGCCAGCAGGCCGGGGCAGGGTCTCTACGAGCAGTACTTC
J: TRBJ2-7
size: .
D: .
V: TRBV27

CDR3: CASTNRGVVTEAFF
DNA: TGTGCCAGCACCAACAGGGGGGTGGTGACTGAAGCTTTCTTT
J: TRBJ1-1
size: .
D: TRBD1
V: TRBV6-5

CDR3: CASSYSTGALSYEQYF
DNA: TGTGCCAGCAGCTATTCCACAGGGGCGCTCTCCTACGAGCAGTACTTC
J: TRBJ2-7
size: .
D: TRBD1
V: TRBV11-2

CDR3: CASSLRGSEAFF
DNA: TGTGCCAGCAGTCTCAGGGGATCTGAAGCTTTCTTT
J: TRBJ1-1
size: medium-sized
D: .
V: TRBV27

CDR3: CAISEFAGRDTEAFF
DNA: TGTGCCATCAGTGAGTTTGCAGGGAGGGACACTGAAGCTTTCTTT
J: TRBJ1-1
size: .
D: .
V: TRBV10-3

CDR3: CASSTSGHGELFF
DNA: TGTGCCAGCAGTACCTCAGGACACGGGGAGCTGTTTTTT
J: TRBJ2-2
size: few
D: .
V: TRBV27

CDR3: CASSGRQGVYNEQFF
DNA: TGTGCCAGCAGCGGGCGACAGGGCGTTTACAATGAGCAGTTCTTC
J: TRBJ2-1
size: .
D: TRBD1
V: TRBV7-6

CDR3: CATKGAYNSPLHF
DNA: TGTGCCACCAAGGGGGCCTATAATTCACCCCTCCACTTT
J: TRBJ1-6
size: medium-sized
D: .
V: TRBV15

CDR3: CASSFGQAYNEQFF
DNA: TGTGCCAGCAGCTTCGGACAGGCTTACAATGAGCAGTTCTTC
J: TRBJ2-1
size: .
D: TRBD1
V: TRBV7-9

CDR3: CASSETGGPTGELFF
DNA: TGTGCCAGCAGTGAAACGGGGGGGCCGACCGGGGAGCTGTTTTTT
J: TRBJ2-2
size: .
D: TRBD2
V: TRBV6-4

CDR3: CASSVGTGSYNEQFF
DNA: TGTGCCAGCAGCGTGGGGACTGGCTCCTACAATGAGCAGTTCTTC
J: TRBJ2-1
size: .
D: .
V: TRBV9

CDR3: CASSLLLGDNYGYTF
DNA: TGCGCCAGCAGCCTCCTCCTGGGGGATAACTATGGCTACACCTTC
J: TRBJ1-2
size: .
D: .
V: TRBV4-1

CDR3: CASGPGASSDTQYF
DNA: TGTGCTAGTGGCCCTGGGGCTAGTTCGGATACGCAGTATTTT
J: TRBJ2-3
size: once
D: .
V: TRBV12-5

CDR3: CASSLSSGVNTF
DNA: TGTGCCAGCAGCCTCAGCTCGGGGGTTAACACCTTC
J: TRBJ1-2
size: .
D: .
V: TRBV11-3

CDR3: CASSFVLNIQYF
DNA: TGTGCCAGCAGTTTCGTATTAAACATTCAGTACTTC
J: TRBJ2-4
size: .
D: .
V: TRBV28

CDR3: CASSPGLGTSYEQYF
DNA: TGTGCCAGCAGCCCGGGACTAGGGACCTCCTACGAGCAGTACTTC
J: TRBJ2-7
size: .
D: TRBD2
V: TRBV11-2

CDR3: CARSSGGTEAFF
DNA: TGTGCCAGATCTTCGGGTGGCACTGAAGCTTTCTTT
J: TRBJ1-1
size: once
D: .
V: TRBV2

CDR3: CASSRGAWGTGELFF
DNA: TGTGCCAGCAGCCGGGGGGCATGGGGCACCGGGGAGCTGTTTTTT
J: TRBJ2-2
size: .
D: .
V: TRBV25-1

CDR3: CASSSLPGQGDYGYTF
DNA: TGTGCCAGCAGTTCCCTCCCGGGACAGGGAGACTATGGCTACACCTTC
J: TRBJ1-2
size: .
D: TRBD1
V: TRBV28

CDR3: CAISLPGGGCYNEQFF
DNA: TGTGCCATCAGCCTTCCTGGGGGGGGGTGTTACAATGAGCAGTTCTTC
J: TRBJ2-1
size: few
D: TRBD2
V: TRBV10-3

CDR3: CASSLAEAGDTGELFF
DNA: TGCGCCAGCAGCTTGGCCGAAGCGGGGGATACCGGGGAGCTGTTTTTT
J: TRBJ2-2
size: .
D: TRBD2
V: TRBV5-1

CDR3: CASSLSNSDTQYF
DNA: TGTGCCAGCAGCTTATCCAACAGCGATACGCAGTATTTT
J: TRBJ2-3
size: .
D: .
V: TRBV7-9

CDR3: CASTPGQGTGNTIYF
DNA: TGCGCCAGCACCCCCGGACAGGGAACTGGAAACACCATATATTTT
J: TRBJ1-3
size: once
D: TRBD1
V: TRBV4-1

CDR3: CASSLSSRELFF
DNA: TGTGCCAGCAGCTTGTCCAGCAGGGAGCTGTTTTTT
J: TRBJ2-2
size: .
D: .
V: TRBV5-6

CDR3: CASSVLYGYTF
DNA: TGTGCCAGCAGTGTTCTCTATGGCTACACCTTC
J: TRBJ1-2
size: few
D: .
V: TRBV6-4

CDR3: CAISESAGSPDTQYF
DNA: TGTGCCATCAGTGAGTCGGCGGGTTCCCCAGATACGCAGTATTTT
J: TRBJ2-3
size: .
D: .
V: TRBV10-3

CDR3: CASSYTGDGYTF
DNA: TGTGCCAGCAGTTACACAGGGGATGGCTACACCTTC
J: TRBJ1-2
size: .
D: TRBD1
V: TRBV6-5

CDR3: CVSSDRVVQGQETQYF
DNA: TGTGTCAGTAGTGACCGGGTAGTCCAGGGCCAAGAGACCCAGTACTTC
J: TRBJ2-5
size: .
D: .
V: TRBV19

CDR3: CSVDTPGQGIDYTF
DNA: TGCAGCGTTGACACCCCGGGACAGGGTATCGACTACACCTTC
J: TRBJ1-2
size: .
D: TRBD1
V: TRBV29-1

CDR3: CASSLLGQEQFF
DNA: TGCGCCAGCAGCCTTCTCGGACAGGAGCAGTTCTTC
J: TRBJ2-1
size: .
D: .
V: TRBV4-1

CDR3: CASSLIYSYGYTF
DNA: TGTGCCAGCAGCTTGATCTACAGCTATGGCTACACCTTC
J: TRBJ1-2
size: many
D: .
V: TRBV5-6

CDR3: CASSLLQGATSGPETQYF
DNA: TGTGCCAGCAGTTTGTTACAGGGGGCGACCAGTGGTCCAGAGACCCAGTACTTC
J: TRBJ2-5
size: .
D: TRBD1
V: TRBV27

CDR3: CASSQQGGNQPQHF
DNA: TGCGCCAGCAGTCAACAGGGGGGCAATCAGCCCCAGCATTTT
J: TRBJ1-5
size: .
D: TRBD1
V: TRBV23-1

CDR3: CASSLTVKKSSYNEQFF
DNA: TGTGCCAGCAGCTTAACAGTCAAAAAGAGCTCCTACAATGAGCAGTTCTTC
J: TRBJ2-1
size: .
D: .
V: TRBV5-5

CDR3: CARGTDTQYF
DNA: TGTGCCAGAGGCACAGATACGCAGTATTTT
J: TRBJ2-3
size: .
D: .
V: TRBV2

CDR3: CASSLERGNQETQYF
DNA: TGTGCCAGCAGCTTAGAACGAGGGAACCAAGAGACCCAGTACTTC
J: TRBJ2-5
size: .
D: .
V: TRBV13

CDR3: CASHPRAGFKLFF
DNA: TGTGCCAGCCACCCCCGAGCAGGATTTAAACTGTTTTTT
J: TRBJ1-4
size: few
D: .
V: TRBV6-6